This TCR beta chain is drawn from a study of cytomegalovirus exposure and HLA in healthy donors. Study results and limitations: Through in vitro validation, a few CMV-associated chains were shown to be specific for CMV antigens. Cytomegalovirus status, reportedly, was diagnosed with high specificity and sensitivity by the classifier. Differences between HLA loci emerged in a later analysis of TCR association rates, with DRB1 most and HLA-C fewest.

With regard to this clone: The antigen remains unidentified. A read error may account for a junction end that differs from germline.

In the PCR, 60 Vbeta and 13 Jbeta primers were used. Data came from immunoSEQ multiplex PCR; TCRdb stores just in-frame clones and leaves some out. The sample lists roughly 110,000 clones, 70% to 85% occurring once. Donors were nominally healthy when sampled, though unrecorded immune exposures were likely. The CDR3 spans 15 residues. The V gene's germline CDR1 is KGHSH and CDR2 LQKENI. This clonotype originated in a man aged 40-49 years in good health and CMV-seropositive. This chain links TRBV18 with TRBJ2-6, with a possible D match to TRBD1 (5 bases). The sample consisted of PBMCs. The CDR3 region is CASSPGASGANGLTF. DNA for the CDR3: TGTGCCAGCTCACCGGGCGCCTCTGGGGCCAACGGCCTGACTTTC.